This paragraph reports one TCR beta chain. The CDR3 spans 13 residues. Trimming removed 7 bases at V and 0 bases at J, with 8 bases between. Germline V gives CDR1 SGDLS, CDR2 YYNGEE. This record comes from a study of CD8 T cells in ankylosing spondylitis. Using its own MiXCR run on the 5' RACE reads, TCRdb lists one record per CDR3 protein. The sample lists roughly 170,000 distinct CDR3 sequences, 9.8% occurring once. This sequence was found in a female donor with ankylosing spondylitis or in good health (not recorded which). The sequenced material came from blood, either unsorted or a sorted T cell fraction (not recorded which). V gene TRBV9 combines with J gene TRBJ2-1; D perhaps matches TRBD1 (6 bases). CDR3 amino acids: CASGGSSYNEQFF. The CDR3 DNA reads TGTGCCAGCGGGGGCAGCTCCTACAATGAGCAGTTCTTC. Full variable domain (rest looked up from reference TRBV9 and TRBJ2-1): DSGVTQTPKHLITATGQRVTLRCSPRSGDLSVYWYQQSLDQGLQFLIQYYNGEERAKGNILERFSAQQFPDLHSELNLSSLELGDSALYFCASGGSSYNEQFFGPGTRLTVL.